This T cell receptor beta chain was sequenced during a study of CD8 T cells in Susac syndrome (dated by TCRdb to between 2018 and 2020). Regarding the research as a whole: Whether CD8+ T cell activation and differentiation in Susac syndrome was antigen driven was tested using repertoire sequencing. CD8+ T cell repertoire clonality was compared between more than 9 healthy donors, approximately 14 Susac syndrome patients and approximately 15 multiple sclerosis patients. Beyond this particular receptor, the publication reports: The study acknowledged that relatively few individuals were included in the TCR sequencing and HLA analysis.

RNA was extracted with the RNeasy kit and roughly 0.5 to 1 ug was reverse transcribed using random hexamers. The immunoSEQ multiplex PCR assay, covering 54 Vbeta and 13 Jbeta segments, was used to amplify TCR beta CDR3 regions. PCR amplification bias was corrected by using a synthetic template baseline for primer optimization and computational correction. Per the authors' processing: Reads were assigned to V, D and J genes according to IMGT and analyzed in immunoSEQ Analyzer, with only productive sequences retained. Clonality was calculated as one minus the Shannon entropy normalized by log2 of the number of productive unique sequences. For each patient and control, public and private clones were evaluated among the 100 most prevalent clones. A clone was defined as Susac-specific if it was absent from the healthy and MS cohorts, from roughly 980 published viral clones and from other ImmuneACCESS disease sequences. Using fastp at Q25 and MiXCR, TCRdb reprocessed the public reads and kept productive beta chains. Rows with one shared CDR3 protein collapse into an entry with the most common genes and DNA. These V and J calls rely on TCRdb rather than the paper's analysis. The table for this sample lists about 300,000 distinct CDR3 sequences; about 89% of them were counted only once. The ten largest clones represent more than 0.15% of the sample.

High-throughput TCR beta sequencing profiled peripheral blood CD8+ and CD4+ T cells from healthy donors, Susac syndrome patients and multiple sclerosis patients. The multiple sclerosis controls were treatment-naive patients who had stable or active relapsing-remitting disease and met the revised McDonald criteria. Bulk CD8+ and CD4+ T cells were purified by magnetic negative isolation, while CD8+ TEMRA cells were enriched using FACS. Blood was drawn into EDTA tubes, processed within 24 hours, and PBMCs were isolated by density gradient centrifugation. PBMCs intended for TCR sequencing were cryopreserved in liquid nitrogen and were subsequently thawed in a 37 degrees C water bath. The sorted or isolated CD4+, CD8+ and CD8+ TEMRA cells reached a purity of at least 90%. The germline V gene (reference sequence) yields DFQATT for CDR1 and SNEGSKA for CDR2. Here V drops 3 bases and J drops 5 bases, and the junction holds 6 bases not matched to any gene. There are 15 amino acids in the CDR3, from cysteine to phenylalanine inclusive. The retained sequence is limited to the CDR3, 45 bases, with the frame set at the first base.

In regard to this clonotype: The antigen it recognizes is unknown. It has no much larger one-base neighbor in the sample; base qualities were not kept.

The sequence joins TRBV20-1 to TRBJ2-3; 12 bases in the middle match TRBD2. The origin of this receptor is a human donor with multiple sclerosis. The sequenced sample was CD8+ T cells from PBMCs. The CDR3 corresponds to CSASSLAGGEDTQYF. Here is the DNA: TGCAGTGCTAGCTCGCTAGCGGGAGGGGAAGATACGCAGTATTTT.